Reported below is one TCR beta chain. The sample belongs to a study of T cells in narcolepsy. The data were produced by immunoSEQ multiplex PCR, yet TCRdb's version contains in-frame clones alone and is incomplete. The data show about 40,000 clones, with roughly 88% seen just once and over 1% held by the top ten. The CDR3 loop spans 15 amino acids. V lost 8 bases, J lost 9 bases, and 23 bases lay in between. Germline V gives CDR1 LGHNA, CDR2 YSLEER. The specimen was CD45RA- memory CD4+ T cells from PBMCs. The clonotype was recovered from a human donor with narcolepsy. The chain is built from TRBV4-3 and TRBJ2-1, with a possible D match to TRBD2 (6 bases). The DNA for the CDR3 is TGCGCCAGCGGTCCCGGGACTCTCCAGAACGGTGAGCAGTTCTTC. It is translated as CASGPGTLQNGEQFF.